One sample yielded the 26 T cell receptor beta chains listed below, sequenced in a study of T cells in Graves' hyperthyroidism and ophthalmopathy (dated 2019 in TCRdb). Library preparation used multiplex PCR. Sequenced on an Illumina HiSeq 2000. TCR beta CDR3 regions were amplified from RNA transcripts. For the first round of RT-PCR on the TCR CDR3, the HTBI primer set was used together with the Qiagen OneStep RT-PCR kit. TCRdb redid the processing of the public reads, applying fastp at Q25 and MiXCR, and retained in-frame beta chains. Identical CDR3 proteins give one entry, which carries the most common genes and DNA. The sample data list about 300,000 distinct CDR3 sequences, and approximately 18% of these were observed just once. Roughly 39% of the sample is held by the ten biggest clonotypes. Sequenced sample: blood. The source is a man in his fifties with Graves' ophthalmopathy.

About this clonotype itself: The CDR3 end shows no conserved phenylalanine or tryptophan, and so a read error is likely. The V call is TRBV6-2 or TRBV6-3, the J call TRBJ2-7, with 7 bases lining up with TRBD1. The germline V gene has CDR1 MNHEY and CDR2 SVGEGT. V lost 6 bases to trimming and J lost 6 bases; unmatched junction nucleotides: 11. This CDR3 has 14 residues. The CDR3 DNA reads TGTGCCAGCAGCCTCCCGGGACAGCCTTTCGAGCAGTACCTC. It encodes CASSLPGQPFEQYL.

This clonotype has a count of ten or more. V and J are TRBV14 and TRBJ1-2; no reliable D call. The V gene lost 4 bases and the J gene lost 1 base, with 7 bases spanning the gap. CDR1 is SGHDN, CDR2 FVKESK, per germline. The CDR3 contains 13 residues. CDR3 region: CASSPHSNYGYTF. DNA of the CDR3: TGTGCCAGCAGCCCGCACAGTAACTATGGCTACACCTTC.

This clonotype was seen only a few times. J is TRBJ1-2 and V is TRBV28, with 12 positions matching TRBD1. The trim removed 8 bases at V and 5 bases at J, leaving 6 bases unmatched. The CDR3 extends over 14 amino acids. The V gene's germline CDR1 is MDHEN and CDR2 SYDVKM. CDR3 nucleotide sequence: TGTGCCAGCGCAGTGGGACAGGGGGCTTATGGCTACACCTTC. As protein: CASAVGQGAYGYTF.

The sample holds many counts of this clonotype. The J gene is TRBJ2-3, the V gene TRBV7-6, with D unclear. V shed 2 bases and J shed 1 base, with 7 bases lying between them. The CDR3 runs to 14 residues. Germline V CDR1 and CDR2: SGHVS, FNYEAQ. The CDR3 DNA is TGTGCCAGCAGCTTACTCTGGGGCACAGATACGCAGTATTTT. Translated, it gives CASSLLWGTDTQYF.

Comment on this clonotype: Just one base apart from a much larger clone, this may be a read error. This chain links TRBV12-3 or TRBV12-4 with TRBJ2-5; 9 nucleotides agree with TRBD2. The CDR3 extends over 16 amino acids. CDR3 sequence reads: CAGSLELAGFQETQYF. The DNA of the CDR3 is TGTGCCGGCAGTTTAGAGCTAGCGGGGTTCCAAGAGACCCAGTACTTC.

This clonotype was detected many times. V gene TRBV7-6 combines with J gene TRBJ2-7; D is perhaps TRBD2 (5 bases). V lost 5 bases and J lost 4, with 24 bases in between. CDR3 length: 17 residues. Germline V lookup: CDR1 SGHVS, CDR2 FNYEAQ. CDR3 in DNA: TGTGCCAGCAGCCACCTACCCGTCAGGACTGACGGATACGAGCAGTACTTC. Its protein product is CASSHLPVRTDGYEQYF.

This clonotype has just a few counts. In DNA form, the CDR3 reads TGCGCCAGCATGGGGGGGACAGGGGGCCGCTACGAGCAGTACTTC. Translation gives CASMGGTGGRYEQYF. The chain combines TRBV5-1 with TRBJ2-7; 12 bases are shared with TRBD1. Germline V gene sequence: CDR1 SGHRS, CDR2 YFSETQ. The CDR3 covers 15 residues. Trimming at V came to 6 bases and at J to 3 bases, leaving 7 bases not matched to a gene.

The chain uses TRBV7-9 and TRBJ2-7, with a possible D match to TRBD1 (6 bases). Looked up from germline, CDR1 is SEHNR and CDR2 is FQNEAQ (reference sequence). V was trimmed by 1 base and J by 3 bases, leaving 13 bases between them. The CDR3 loop spans 15 amino acids. The CDR3 DNA sequence: TGTGCCAGCAGCTTAGGTCAGGGGCTAGGCTACGAGCAGTACTTC. Protein sequence: CASSLGQGLGYEQYF. The full variable domain, in which reference TRBV7-9 and TRBJ2-7 provide the parts outside the CDR3, is DTGVSQNPRHKITKRGQNVTFRCDPISEHNRLYWYRQTLGQGPEFLTYFQNEAQLEKSRLLSDRFSAERPKGSFSTLEIQRTEQGDSAMYLCASSLGQGLGYEQYFGPGTRLTVT.

This chain connects TRBV6-1 to TRBJ1-2, with D unresolved. V was pared by 7 bases and J by 4 bases, with 13 bases between. The CDR3 has 13 amino acids. CDR1 and CDR2 (germline): MNHNS, SASEGT. The CDR3 DNA reads as TGTGCCAGCATACCAGCTCCCCTCTATGGCTACACCTTC. This encodes CASIPAPLYGYTF.

This clonotype turned up a few times. The gene calls are TRBV20-1 and TRBJ1-5; D perhaps matches TRBD1 (6 bases). Germline V gene lookup returns CDR1 DFQATT and CDR2 SNEGSKA (reference sequence). The CDR3 is 14 amino acids. V was clipped by 5 bases and J by 2 bases, with 13 bases between them. The CDR3 here is CSALRTDRNQPQHF. The CDR3 bases are TGCAGTGCTCTAAGGACAGATCGCAATCAGCCCCAGCATTTT.

The chain combines TRBV5-1 with TRBJ2-7; 11 bases are shared with TRBD2. V lost 5 bases and J lost 6; bases outside the gene matches: 7. The CDR3 runs to 14 residues. Germline V CDR1 and CDR2: SGHRS, YFSETQ. The DNA for the CDR3 is TGCGCCAGCAGAGTAGCGGGAGGGCCGGGCGAGCAGTACTTC. It specifies CASRVAGGPGEQYF.

In this sample, this clonotype turned up many times. In nucleotides, the CDR3 is TGTGCCAGCAGTCCGGACCCCACCGGGGAGCTGTTTTTT. Protein product: CASSPDPTGELFF. V is TRBV2 and J is TRBJ2-2, with D hard to call. The CDR3 covers 13 residues. Trimming stripped 5 bases from V and 4 bases from J, with 8 bases between. Germline-derived CDR1 and CDR2 are SNHLY and FYNNEI.

This chain joins TRBV29-1 and TRBJ2-5; perhaps TRBD1 as D (7 bases). The V gene lost 6 bases and the J gene lost 2 bases, with 13 bases spanning the gap. The CDR3 totals 13 residues. Germline lookup yields CDR1 SQVTM and CDR2 ANQGSEA. As DNA, the CDR3 is TGCAGCGTAGGACAGGCGGGGCAAGAGACCCAGTACTTC. Translation: CSVGQAGQETQYF.

There are a few counts of this clonotype. The rearrangement links TRBV5-1 to TRBJ2-7, with 9 bases that match TRBD2. The CDR3 sequence is 14 residues long. The trim removed 4 bases at V and 3 bases at J, leaving 5 bases unmatched. Germline V gene sequence: CDR1 SGHRS, CDR2 YFSETQ. The CDR3 DNA follows: TGCGCCAGCAGCGGGGGACTAGCTGTCTACGAGCAGTACTTC. Its translation is CASSGGLAVYEQYF.

This clonotype was recorded many times. The chain has TRBV11-3 and TRBJ2-2; 10 bases are a match to TRBD2. The junction had 7 bases not matched to a gene; V was cut back by 5 bases and J by 7 bases. Germline CDR1 is SGHNT and CDR2 is YENEEA. The length of the CDR3 is 15 residues. CDR3 amino acids: CASSPLAGVVGELFF. The CDR3 DNA reads as TGTGCCAGCAGCCCCCTAGCGGGAGTGGTCGGGGAGCTGTTTTTT.

The chain recombines TRBV5-1 with TRBJ2-3; no definite D call. The DNA end lines up better with TRBJ1-5; the J call may be wrong. Germline CDR1 and CDR2: SGHRS and YFSETQ. This CDR3 is built from 16 residues. The CDR3 DNA is TGCGCCAGCAGCTTGGTGGGCAGGTGGAGCACAGATACGCAGCATTTT. Protein product: CASSLVGRWSTDTQHF.

This clonotype was picked up many times. The chain is built from TRBV20-1 and TRBJ2-7; D is uncertain. The germline gives CDR1 DFQATT, CDR2 SNEGSKA (reference sequence). There are 13 residues in the CDR3. Deletions cut 5 bases from V and 1 base from J, with 12 bases between. The CDR3 loop reads CSALRSGSYEQYF. The CDR3 region has the DNA TGCAGTGCTCTCAGATCAGGATCCTACGAGCAGTACTTC.

The CDR3 region is CASSIAPRELFF. CDR3 in DNA: TGTGCCAGTAGTATAGCCCCCCGGGAGCTGTTTTTT. This chain connects TRBV19 to TRBJ2-2, with D uncertain. The V gene lost 1 base and the J gene lost 9 bases, with 6 bases spanning the gap. Germline V CDR1 and CDR2: LNHDA, SQIVND (reference sequence). The CDR3 has 12 residues. Filled out from reference TRBV19 and TRBJ2-2, the complete variable domain reads DGGITQSPKYLFRKEGQNVTLSCEQNLNHDAMYWYRQDPGQGLRLIYYSQIVNDFQKGDIAEGYSVSREKKESFPLTVTSAQKNPTAFYLCASSIAPRELFFGEGSRLTVL.

This chain joins TRBV29-1 and TRBJ2-5, with D perhaps matching TRBD1 (5 bases). Germline V gene data show CDR1 as SQVTM and CDR2 as ANQGSEA. The CDR3 extends over 15 amino acids. Trimming removed 2 bases at V and 3 bases at J, with 16 bases between. The CDR3 DNA follows: TGCAGCGTTGAAAGGAAAAAGGGGCGAGAAGAGACCCAGTACTTC. Translation gives CSVERKKGREETQYF.

The CDR3 nucleotides read TGTGCCATCAGTGCTAGCGGGAGAGGCGGGTCCTACAATGAGCAGTTCTTC. It yields the protein CAISASGRGGSYNEQFF. The chain recombines TRBV10-3 with TRBJ2-1, with 10 bases matching TRBD2. The CDR3 extends over 17 amino acids. Trimming cost V 4 bases and J 1 base; bases outside gene matches: 7. Per germline, CDR1 ENHRY and CDR2 SYGVKD.

This clonotype showed up many times. The rearrangement uses TRBV30 and TRBJ1-5; D not resolved. There are 12 residues in the CDR3. With 0 bases removed from V and 10 bases from J, the gap between germline ends came to 10 bases. Germline CDR1 and CDR2: GTSNPN and SVGIG (reference sequence). The CDR3 spells CAWSVQGGPQHF. Written as DNA, the CDR3 is TGTGCCTGGAGTGTACAAGGAGGACCCCAGCATTTT.

J is TRBJ2-1 and V is TRBV7-9; TRBD2 aligns across 8 bases. The germline gives CDR1 SEHNR, CDR2 FQNEAQ (reference sequence). V lost 5 bases to trimming and J lost 2 bases; unmatched junction nucleotides: 2. The CDR3 has 14 residues. The CDR3 region has the DNA TGTGCCAGCAGCCGGACTAGCACCTACAATGAGCAGTTCTTC. This gives the protein CASSRTSTYNEQFF.

The V and J genes are TRBV9 and TRBJ2-2; D unclear. Germline CDR1 is SGDLS and CDR2 is YYNGEE. This CDR3 spans 14 amino acids. Deletions cut 1 base from V and 4 bases from J, with 8 bases between. CDR3: CASSVREITGELFF. The CDR3 DNA follows: TGTGCCAGCAGCGTAAGGGAAATCACCGGGGAGCTGTTTTTT. The whole variable domain, filled in from reference TRBV9 and TRBJ2-2, reads DSGVTQTPKHLITATGQRVTLRCSPRSGDLSVYWYQQSLDQGLQFLIQYYNGEERAKGNILERFSAQQFPDLHSELNLSSLELGDSALYFCASSVREITGELFFGEGSRLTVL.

CDR3 residues: CSAKTGLAYEQYF. Written as DNA, the CDR3 is TGCAGTGCGAAGACAGGGTTGGCTTACGAGCAGTACTTC. This chain joins TRBV20-1 and TRBJ2-7; TRBD1 matches 7 bases. The CDR3 totals 13 residues. Germline assignment: CDR1 DFQATT and CDR2 SNEGSKA (reference sequence). The V gene end was trimmed by 6 bases and the J gene end by 4 bases; junction bases not matched to a gene: 9.

This clonotype was found a few times. The chain uses TRBV28 and TRBJ2-4; 10 nucleotides agree with TRBD1. V trimming: 6 bases; J trimming: 9 bases; junction bases outside the gene matches: 5. The length of the CDR3 is 13 residues. The germline V gene encodes CDR1 MDHEN and CDR2 SYDVKM. Here the CDR3 DNA reads TGTGCCAGCAGCCCCGGACAGGGGGTCATTCAGTACTTC. Amino acid sequence: CASSPGQGVIQYF.

There are many counts of this clonotype. The chain links TRBV20-1 to TRBJ2-5; D uncertain. CDR3 size: 13 residues. Germline-derived CDR1 and CDR2 are DFQATT and SNEGSKA (reference sequence). With 8 bases removed from V and 4 bases from J, the gap between germline ends came to 17 bases. This CDR3 reads CSPDGPLGETQYF. The CDR3 nucleotides are TGCAGTCCGGACGGGCCTTTAGGAGAGACCCAGTACTTC.